This T cell receptor (beta chain) comes out of a study of blood T cell repertoires in COVID-19. With 1 base removed from V and 8 bases from J, the gap between germline ends came to 9 bases. This CDR3 is 13 amino acids long. Germline V gene data show CDR1 as LNHDA and CDR2 as SQIVND (reference sequence). The table came from immunoSEQ multiplex PCR; TCRdb's copy has only in-frame clones and leaves some out. The sample carries under 450,000 clones, about 91% recorded once. Input material: peripheral blood. The chain carries TRBV19 and TRBJ2-4, with unresolved D. The receptor's source is a woman aged 45-59 years with COVID-19, enrolled during active disease. The CDR3 loop is CASSIGGLDIQYF. The CDR3, as DNA: TGTGCCAGTAGTATAGGAGGATTGGACATTCAGTACTTC.